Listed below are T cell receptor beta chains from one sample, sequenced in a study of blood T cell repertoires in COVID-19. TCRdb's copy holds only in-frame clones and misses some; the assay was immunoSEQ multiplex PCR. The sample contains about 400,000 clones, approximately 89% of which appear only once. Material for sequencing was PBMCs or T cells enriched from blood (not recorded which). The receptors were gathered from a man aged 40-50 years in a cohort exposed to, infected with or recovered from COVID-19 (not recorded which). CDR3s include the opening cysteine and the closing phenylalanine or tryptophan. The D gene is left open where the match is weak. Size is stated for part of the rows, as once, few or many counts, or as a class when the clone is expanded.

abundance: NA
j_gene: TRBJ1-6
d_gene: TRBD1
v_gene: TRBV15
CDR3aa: CATRPGQGFSPLHF
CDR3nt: TGTGCCACAAGGCCGGGACAGGGATTTTCACCCCTCCACTTT

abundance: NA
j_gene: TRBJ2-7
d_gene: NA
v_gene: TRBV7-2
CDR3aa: CASSLTRVGEQYF
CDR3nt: TGTGCCAGCAGCTTAACCAGGGTAGGAGAGCAGTACTTC

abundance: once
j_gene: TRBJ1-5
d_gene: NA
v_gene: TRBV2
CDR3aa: CASRAQGPYQPQHF
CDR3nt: TGTGCCAGCAGAGCACAGGGCCCTTATCAGCCCCAGCATTTT

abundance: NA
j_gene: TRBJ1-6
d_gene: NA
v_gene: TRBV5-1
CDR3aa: CASSLDRPYNSPLHF
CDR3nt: TGCGCCAGCAGCTTGGACAGGCCTTATAATTCACCCCTCCACTTT

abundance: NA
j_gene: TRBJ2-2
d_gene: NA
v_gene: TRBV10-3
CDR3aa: CAIREDSIGGELFF
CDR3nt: TGTGCCATCAGGGAAGACTCGATCGGAGGGGAGCTGTTTTTT

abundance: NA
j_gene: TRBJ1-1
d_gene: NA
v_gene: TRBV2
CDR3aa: CASSVKGGNTEAFF
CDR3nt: TGTGCCAGCAGTGTAAAGGGAGGGAACACTGAAGCTTTCTTT

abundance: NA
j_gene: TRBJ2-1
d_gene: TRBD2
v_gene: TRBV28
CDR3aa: CASSFPSGRAGDEQFF
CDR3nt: TGTGCCAGCAGTTTTCCTAGCGGGAGGGCCGGGGATGAGCAGTTCTTC

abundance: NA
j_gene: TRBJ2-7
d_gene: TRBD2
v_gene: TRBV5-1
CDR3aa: CASSLMSSGNYEQYF
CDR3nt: TGCGCCAGCAGCTTGATGTCTAGCGGGAACTACGAGCAGTACTTC

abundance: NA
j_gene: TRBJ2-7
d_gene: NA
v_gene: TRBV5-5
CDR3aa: CASRSYEQYF
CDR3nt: TGTGCCAGCAGGTCATACGAGCAGTACTTC

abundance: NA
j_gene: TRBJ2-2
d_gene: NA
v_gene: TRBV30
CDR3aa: CACWPPTGKNTGELFF
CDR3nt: TGTGCCTGCTGGCCCCCGACAGGAAAGAACACCGGGGAGCTGTTTTTT

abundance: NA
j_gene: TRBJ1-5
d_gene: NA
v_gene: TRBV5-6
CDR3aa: CASSLTRVAYSNQPQHF
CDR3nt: TGTGCCAGCAGCTTGACCAGGGTCGCTTATAGCAATCAGCCCCAGCATTTT

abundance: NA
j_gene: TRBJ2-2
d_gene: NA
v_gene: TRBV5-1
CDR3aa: CASSLVTSSIGELFF
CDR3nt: TGCGCCAGCAGCTTGGTGACTAGTTCAATCGGGGAGCTGTTTTTT

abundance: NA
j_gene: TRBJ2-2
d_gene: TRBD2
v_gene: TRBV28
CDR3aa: CASRTSGRPNTGELFF
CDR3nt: TGTGCCAGCAGGACTAGCGGGAGGCCGAACACCGGGGAGCTGTTTTTT

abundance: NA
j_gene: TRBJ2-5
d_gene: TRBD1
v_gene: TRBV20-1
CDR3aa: CSASRDSSQETQYF
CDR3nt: TGCAGTGCTAGTAGGGACAGCTCCCAAGAGACCCAGTACTTC

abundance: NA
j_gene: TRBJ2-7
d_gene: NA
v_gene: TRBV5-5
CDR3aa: CASSLTGAPTYEQYF
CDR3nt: TGTGCCAGCAGCTTGACTGGGGCCCCGACCTACGAGCAGTACTTC

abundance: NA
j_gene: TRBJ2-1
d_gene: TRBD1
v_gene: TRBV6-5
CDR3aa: CASSTGQGAVNEQFF
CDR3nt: TGTGCCAGCAGTACCGGACAGGGGGCGGTGAATGAGCAGTTCTTC

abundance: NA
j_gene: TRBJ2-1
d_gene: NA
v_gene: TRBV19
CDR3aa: CASSISTSLGHNEQFF
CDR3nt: TGTGCCAGTAGTATTTCTACTAGTCTAGGCCACAATGAGCAGTTCTTC

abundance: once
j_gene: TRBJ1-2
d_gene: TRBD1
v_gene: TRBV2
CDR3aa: CASSEEDRTGYTF
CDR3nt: TGTGCCAGCAGTGAAGAGGACAGGACTGGCTACACCTTC

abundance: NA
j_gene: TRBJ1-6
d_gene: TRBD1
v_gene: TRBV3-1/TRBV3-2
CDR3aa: CASSRRQGDSPLHF
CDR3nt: TGTGCCAGCAGCCGCCGACAGGGTGATTCACCCCTCCACTTT

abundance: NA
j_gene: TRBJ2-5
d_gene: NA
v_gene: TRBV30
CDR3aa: CAWVAGAEGTQYF
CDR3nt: TGTGCCTGGGTGGCGGGGGCGGAGGGGACCCAGTACTTC

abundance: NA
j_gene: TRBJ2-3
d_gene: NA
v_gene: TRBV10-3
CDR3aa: CAISSQGGKDTQYF
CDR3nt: TGTGCCATCAGCTCCCAGGGTGGTAAAGATACGCAGTATTTT

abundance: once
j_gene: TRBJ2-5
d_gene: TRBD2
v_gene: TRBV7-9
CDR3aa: CASSPPSAGGPGETQYF
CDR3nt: TGTGCCAGCAGCCCCCCCTCAGCGGGAGGGCCGGGGGAGACCCAGTACTTC

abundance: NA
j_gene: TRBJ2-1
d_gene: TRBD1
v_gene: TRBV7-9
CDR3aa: CASRDLGQGGNEQFF
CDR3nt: TGTGCCAGCAGGGATCTGGGACAGGGAGGCAATGAGCAGTTCTTC

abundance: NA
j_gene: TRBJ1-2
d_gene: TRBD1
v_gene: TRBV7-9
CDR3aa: CASSPGQGAIYGYTF
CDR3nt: TGTGCCAGCAGCCCCGGACAGGGGGCCATCTATGGCTACACCTTC

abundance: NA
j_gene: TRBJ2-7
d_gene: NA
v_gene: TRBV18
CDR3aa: CASSPQGEEQYF
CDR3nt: TGTGCCAGCTCACCGCAGGGCGAAGAGCAGTACTTC

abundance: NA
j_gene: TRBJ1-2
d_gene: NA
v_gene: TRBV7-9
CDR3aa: CASSLLVGYGYTF
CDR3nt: TGTGCCAGCAGCTTATTAGTTGGCTATGGCTACACCTTC

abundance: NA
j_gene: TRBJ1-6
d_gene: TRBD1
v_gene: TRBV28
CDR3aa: CASRAGTGLNSPLHF
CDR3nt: TGTGCCAGCAGGGCGGGGACAGGGCTAAATTCACCCCTCCACTTT

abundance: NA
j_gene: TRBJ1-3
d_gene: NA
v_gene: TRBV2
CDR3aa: CASSGQSSGNTIYF
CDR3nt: TGTGCCAGCAGTGGACAGAGCTCTGGAAACACCATATATTTT

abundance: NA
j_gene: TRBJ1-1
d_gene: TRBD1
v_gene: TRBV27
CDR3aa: CASYRGRSEAFF
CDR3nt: TGTGCCAGCTACAGGGGTAGGTCTGAAGCTTTCTTT

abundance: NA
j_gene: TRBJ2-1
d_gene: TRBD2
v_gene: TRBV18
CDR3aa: CASSPYEGLAGYSSYNEQFF
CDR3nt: TGTGCCAGCTCACCTTACGAGGGACTAGCGGGTTACAGCTCCTACAATGAGCAGTTCTTC

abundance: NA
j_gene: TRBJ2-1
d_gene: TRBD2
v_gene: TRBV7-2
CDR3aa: CASQPELAGASYNEQFF
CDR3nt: TGTGCCAGCCAGCCTGAGCTAGCGGGGGCCTCCTACAATGAGCAGTTCTTC

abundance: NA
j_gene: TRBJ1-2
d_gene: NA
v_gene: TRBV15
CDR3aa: CATSRDGAYRAGYTF
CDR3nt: TGTGCCACCAGCAGAGATGGGGCTTACAGGGCTGGCTACACCTTC

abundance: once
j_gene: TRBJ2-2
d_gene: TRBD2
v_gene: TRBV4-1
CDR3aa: CASSPGLAGRGELFF
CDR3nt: TGCGCCAGCAGCCCGGGACTAGCGGGTCGGGGGGAGCTGTTTTTT

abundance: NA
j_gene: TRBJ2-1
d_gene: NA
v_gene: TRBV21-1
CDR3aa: CASSPSVVQFF
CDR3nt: TGTGCCAGCAGCCCCTCGGTGGTGCAGTTCTTC

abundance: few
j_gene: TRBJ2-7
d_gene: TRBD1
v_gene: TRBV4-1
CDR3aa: CASSQLTGREQYF
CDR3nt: TGCGCCAGCAGCCAATTGACAGGGCGTGAGCAGTACTTC

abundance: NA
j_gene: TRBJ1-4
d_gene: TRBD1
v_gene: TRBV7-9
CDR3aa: CASSLKDRGNEKLFF
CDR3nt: TGTGCCAGCAGCTTGAAGGACAGGGGAAATGAAAAACTGTTTTTT

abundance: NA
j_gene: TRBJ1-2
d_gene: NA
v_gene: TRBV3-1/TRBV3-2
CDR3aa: CASSQDGHRLYGYTF
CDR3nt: TGTGCCAGCAGCCAAGACGGCCACCGACTTTATGGCTACACCTTC

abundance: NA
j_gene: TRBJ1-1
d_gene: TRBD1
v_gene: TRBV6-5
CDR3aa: CATKDRENTEAFF
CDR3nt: TGTGCCACCAAAGACAGGGAGAACACTGAAGCTTTCTTT

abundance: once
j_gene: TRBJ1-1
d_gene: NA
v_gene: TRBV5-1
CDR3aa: CASSLGRERRTEAFF
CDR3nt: TGCGCCAGCAGCTTGGGACGGGAAAGGAGGACTGAAGCTTTCTTT

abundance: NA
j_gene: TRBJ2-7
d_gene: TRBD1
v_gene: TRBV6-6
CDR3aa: CASTDSGTGIGEQYF
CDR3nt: TGTGCCAGCACCGACAGTGGGACAGGTATAGGCGAGCAGTACTTC

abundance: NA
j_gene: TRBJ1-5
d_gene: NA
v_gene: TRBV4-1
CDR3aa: CASSQGGGQPQHF
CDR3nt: TGCGCCAGCAGCCAAGGAGGAGGACAGCCCCAGCATTTT

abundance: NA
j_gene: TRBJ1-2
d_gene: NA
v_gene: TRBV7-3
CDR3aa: CASSLNGYYGYTF
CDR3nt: TGTGCCAGCAGCTTAAACGGGTATTATGGCTACACCTTC

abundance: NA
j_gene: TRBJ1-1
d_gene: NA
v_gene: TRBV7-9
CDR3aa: CASRFMNTEAFF
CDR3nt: TGTGCCAGCAGGTTTATGAACACTGAAGCTTTCTTT

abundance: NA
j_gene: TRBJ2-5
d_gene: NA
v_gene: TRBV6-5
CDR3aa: CASISGANQETQYF
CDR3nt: TGTGCCAGCATCAGTGGGGCAAACCAAGAGACCCAGTACTTC

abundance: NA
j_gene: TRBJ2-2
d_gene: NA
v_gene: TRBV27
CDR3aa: CASSRQTTGELFF
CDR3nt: TGTGCCAGCAGTCGACAGACCACCGGGGAGCTGTTTTTT

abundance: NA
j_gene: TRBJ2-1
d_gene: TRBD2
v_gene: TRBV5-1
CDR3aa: CASSLATSGRSSYNEQFF
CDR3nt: TGCGCCAGCAGCTTGGCGACTAGCGGGAGGTCTTCCTACAATGAGCAGTTCTTC